Detailed here is one T cell receptor beta chain. The antigen is undetermined. At one end the junction does not follow the germline gene, possibly because of a read error. This record comes from a study of cytomegalovirus exposure and HLA in healthy donors. Whole-study results and caveats: Highly shared variants forming one cluster were likely a sequencing artifact. On later analysis, the bulk of CMV-associated TCR beta chains appeared to be HLA-restricted. Most observed TCR sequences were rare, whereas some public TCRs were detected in many donors.

The CDR3 consists of 14 residues. CDR1 MNHNY and CDR2 SVGAGI come from the germline V gene (reference sequence). The PCR used 60 Vbeta and 13 Jbeta primers. Sequencing used immunoSEQ multiplex PCR; TCRdb keeps in-frame clones, though not all of them. The sample consists of more than 140,000 clones, over 75% of them appearing once. All donors participated as healthy donors of bone marrow. What was sequenced was PBMCs. The chain uses TRBV6-6 and TRBJ2-6; TRBD1 matches at 8 bases. The receptor's source is a man aged 25-45 years in good health and CMV-seropositive. The CDR3 reads CASTRGPGANGLTF. The CDR3 bases are TGTGCCAGCACCAGGGGGCCTGGGGCCAACGGCCTGACTTTC.